What follows describes a single T cell receptor beta chain. Source study methods: From reference gene primer amplification, estimates of nucleated cell counts were derived. The method was immunoSEQ multiplex PCR; TCRdb's version includes in-frame clones alone and lacks a portion of them. D and trimming come from the DNA, and the V and J calls and clone size come from that table. The sample lists about 190,000 clones, around nine tenths occurring once. The germline V gene encodes CDR1 SGHDN and CDR2 FVKESK. V dropped 4 bases and J dropped 1 base, with 19 bases sitting between them. This CDR3 spans 17 amino acids. This sample is drawn from a study of blood T cell repertoires in COVID-19. Study-wide context: Donors in the United States, Italy and Spain gave samples during acute or convalescent COVID-19. PBMCs, B-cell-depleted T cells, or T cells provided the cDNA or gDNA that made up the material.

The TCR originated in a man aged 35 to 55 with acute or convalescent COVID-19. The V and J genes are TRBV14 and TRBJ1-2; D is possibly TRBD1 (5 bases). Sequences were obtained from peripheral blood. CDR3: CASSPSRRGDVNYGYTF. CDR3 in DNA: TGTGCCAGCAGCCCCTCAAGGCGGGGGGATGTTAACTATGGCTACACCTTC.